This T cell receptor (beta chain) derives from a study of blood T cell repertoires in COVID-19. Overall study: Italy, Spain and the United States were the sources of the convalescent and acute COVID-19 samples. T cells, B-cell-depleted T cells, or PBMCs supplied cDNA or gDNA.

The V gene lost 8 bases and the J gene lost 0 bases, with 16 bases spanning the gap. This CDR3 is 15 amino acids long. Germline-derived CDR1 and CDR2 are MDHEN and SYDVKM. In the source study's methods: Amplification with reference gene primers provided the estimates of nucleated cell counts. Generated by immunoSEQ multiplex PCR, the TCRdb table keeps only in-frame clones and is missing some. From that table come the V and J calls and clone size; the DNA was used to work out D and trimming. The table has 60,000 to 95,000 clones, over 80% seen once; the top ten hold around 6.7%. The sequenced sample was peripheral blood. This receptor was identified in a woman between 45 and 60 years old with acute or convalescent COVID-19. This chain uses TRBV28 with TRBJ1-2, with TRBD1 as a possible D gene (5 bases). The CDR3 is CASVTSGNANYGYTF. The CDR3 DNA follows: TGTGCCAGCGTTACCTCAGGGAATGCTAACTATGGCTACACCTTC.